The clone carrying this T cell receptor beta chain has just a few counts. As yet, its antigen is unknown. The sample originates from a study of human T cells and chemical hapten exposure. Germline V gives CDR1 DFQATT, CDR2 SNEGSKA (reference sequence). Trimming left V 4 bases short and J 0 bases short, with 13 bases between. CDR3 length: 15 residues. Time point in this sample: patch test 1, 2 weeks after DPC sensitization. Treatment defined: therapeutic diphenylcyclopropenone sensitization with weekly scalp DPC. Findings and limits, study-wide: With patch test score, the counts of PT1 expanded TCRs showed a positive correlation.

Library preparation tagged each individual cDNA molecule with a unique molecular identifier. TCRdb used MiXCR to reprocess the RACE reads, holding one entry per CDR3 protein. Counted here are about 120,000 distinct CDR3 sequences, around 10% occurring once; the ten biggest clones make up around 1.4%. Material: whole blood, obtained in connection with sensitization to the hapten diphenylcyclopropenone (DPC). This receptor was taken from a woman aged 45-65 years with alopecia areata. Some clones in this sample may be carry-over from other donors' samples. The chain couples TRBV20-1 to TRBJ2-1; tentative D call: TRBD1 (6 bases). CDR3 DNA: TGCAGTGCTACTACAGGGTCCAACTCCTACAATGAGCAGTTCTTC. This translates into CSATTGSNSYNEQFF.